The T cell receptor beta chain under discussion was sequenced for a study of cytomegalovirus exposure and HLA in healthy donors. Study context: Earlier, some 180 million T cells were analyzed, and some 120 million unique TCR beta sequences were found among them. Points from the study as a whole: According to an earlier analysis, most TCR beta V segments yielded productive rearrangements about 87% or about 30% of the time. As was reported, the HLA-A and HLA-B alleles of most subjects were accurately predicted from TCR beta sequences. The later analysis indicated that the majority of CMV-associated TCR beta chains appeared HLA-restricted.

The CDR3 contains 12 residues. Losses at the gene ends were 4 bases for V and 6 bases for J; bases not matched to a gene: 4. CDR1 is SQVTM, CDR2 ANQGSEA, per germline. PCR amplification relied on 60 Vbeta primers (plus 13 Jbeta primers). Data came from immunoSEQ multiplex PCR; TCRdb stores just in-frame clones and leaves some out. Among 82,000 or so clones listed, approximately 74% were seen once. About this clone: The antigen is not known. The same CDR3 also results from other DNA sequences found in this sample.

The sequencing sample was made of PBMCs. This chain links TRBV29-1 with TRBJ2-3, with 7 bases matching TRBD1. The origin of this receptor is a woman aged 45-65 years in good health and CMV-seropositive. The CDR3 is CSVGQGGDTQYF. The CDR3 bases are TGCAGCGTTGGACAGGGTGGCGATACGCAGTATTTT.